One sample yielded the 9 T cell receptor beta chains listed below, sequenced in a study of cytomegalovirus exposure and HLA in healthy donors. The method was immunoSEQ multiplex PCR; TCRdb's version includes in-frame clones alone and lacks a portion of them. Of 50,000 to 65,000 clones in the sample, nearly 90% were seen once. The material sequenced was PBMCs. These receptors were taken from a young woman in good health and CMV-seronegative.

The CDR3 DNA follows: TGTGCCAGCAGTTTACCCCAAGCGGGGGGGGCAGATACGCAGTATTTT. It specifies CASSLPQAGGADTQYF. J is TRBJ2-3 and V is TRBV28; 10 bases are a match to TRBD2. With V trimmed by 2 bases and J by 4 bases, 6 bases remained unmatched. The CDR3 contains 16 residues. The germline V gene has CDR1 MDHEN and CDR2 SYDVKM. The full variable domain, rest sourced from reference TRBV28 and TRBJ2-3, is DVKVTQSSRYLVKRTGEKVFLECVQDMDHENMFWYRQDPGLGLRLIYFSYDVKMKEKGDIPEGYSVSREKKERFSLILESASTNQTSMYLCASSLPQAGGADTQYFGPGTRLTVL.

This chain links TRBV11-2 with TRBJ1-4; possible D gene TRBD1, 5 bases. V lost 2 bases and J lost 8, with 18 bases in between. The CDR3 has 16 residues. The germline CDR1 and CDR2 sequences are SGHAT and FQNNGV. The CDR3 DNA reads TGTGCCAGCAGCTTAACCAGATGGCAGGGTAGCGAAAAACTGTTTTTT. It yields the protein CASSLTRWQGSEKLFF.

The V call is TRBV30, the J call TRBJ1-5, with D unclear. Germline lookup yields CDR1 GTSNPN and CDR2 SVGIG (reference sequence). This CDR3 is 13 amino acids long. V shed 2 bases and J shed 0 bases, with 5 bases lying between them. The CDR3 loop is CAWSRDSNQPQHF. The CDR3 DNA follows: TGTGCCTGGAGTCGGGATAGCAATCAGCCCCAGCATTTT.

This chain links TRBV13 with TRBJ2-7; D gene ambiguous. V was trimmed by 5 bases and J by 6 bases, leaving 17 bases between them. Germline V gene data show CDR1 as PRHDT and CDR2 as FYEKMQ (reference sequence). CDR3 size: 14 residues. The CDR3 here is CASSARRPSREQYF. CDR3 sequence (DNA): TGTGCCAGCAGCGCTAGACGGCCGTCCCGCGAGCAGTACTTC.

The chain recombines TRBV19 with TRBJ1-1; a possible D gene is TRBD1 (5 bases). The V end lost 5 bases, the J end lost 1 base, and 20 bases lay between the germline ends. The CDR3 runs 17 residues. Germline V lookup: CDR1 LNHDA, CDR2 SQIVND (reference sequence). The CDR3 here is CASSSPEGRGRNTEAFF. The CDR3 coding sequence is TGTGCCAGTAGTTCTCCCGAAGGAAGGGGTCGGAACACTGAAGCTTTCTTT.

CDR3 sequence (DNA): TGTGCCAGCAGCCTACGGACACCAGATCAGCCCCAGCATTTT. Protein product: CASSLRTPDQPQHF. This sequence joins TRBV7-8 and TRBJ1-5; TRBD1 might be the D (5 bases). Trimming removed 5 bases from V and 5 bases from J, with 13 bases in between. The CDR3 runs 14 residues. CDR1 and CDR2 (germline): SGHVS, FQNEAQ.

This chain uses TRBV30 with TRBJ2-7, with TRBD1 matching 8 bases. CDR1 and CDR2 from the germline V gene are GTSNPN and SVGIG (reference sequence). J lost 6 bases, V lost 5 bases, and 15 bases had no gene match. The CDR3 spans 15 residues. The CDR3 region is CAWETGVGSTGEQYF. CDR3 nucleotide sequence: TGTGCCTGGGAGACAGGGGTCGGCTCCACCGGCGAGCAGTACTTC.

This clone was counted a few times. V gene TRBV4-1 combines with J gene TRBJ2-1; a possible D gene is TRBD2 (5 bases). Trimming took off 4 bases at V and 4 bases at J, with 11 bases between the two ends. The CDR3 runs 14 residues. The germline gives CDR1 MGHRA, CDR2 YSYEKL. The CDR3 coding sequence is TGCGCCAGCAGCCCCAGCGGACCTTACAATGAGCAGTTCTTC. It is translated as CASSPSGPYNEQFF.

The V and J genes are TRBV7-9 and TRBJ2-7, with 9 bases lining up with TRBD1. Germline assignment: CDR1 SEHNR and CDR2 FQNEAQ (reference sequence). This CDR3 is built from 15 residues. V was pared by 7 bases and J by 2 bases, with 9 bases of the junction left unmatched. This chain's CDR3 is CASTQLGQGTYEQYF. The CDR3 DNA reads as TGTGCCAGCACCCAGCTTGGACAGGGGACCTACGAGCAGTACTTC.